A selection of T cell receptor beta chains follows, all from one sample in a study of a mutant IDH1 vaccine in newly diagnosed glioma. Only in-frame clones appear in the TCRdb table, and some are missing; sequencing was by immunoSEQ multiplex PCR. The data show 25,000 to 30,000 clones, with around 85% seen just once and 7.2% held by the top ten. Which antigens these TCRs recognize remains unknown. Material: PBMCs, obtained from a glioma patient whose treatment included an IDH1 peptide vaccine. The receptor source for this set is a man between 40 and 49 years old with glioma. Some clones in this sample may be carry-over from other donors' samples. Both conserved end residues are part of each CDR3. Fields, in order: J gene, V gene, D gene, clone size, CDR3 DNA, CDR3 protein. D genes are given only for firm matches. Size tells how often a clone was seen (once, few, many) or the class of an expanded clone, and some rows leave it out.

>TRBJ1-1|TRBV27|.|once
TGTGCCAGCAGTTTGCGCGGGGGAGCAGGAGCTTTCTTT
CASSLRGGAGAFF
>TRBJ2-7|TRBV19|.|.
TGTGCCAGTAGTCCTCGGGCCAGCTACGAGCAGTACTTC
CASSPRASYEQYF
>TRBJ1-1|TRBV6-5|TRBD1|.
TGTGCCAGCAGTTTCGACAGGGATAGAGGTAACACTGAAGCTTTCTTT
CASSFDRDRGNTEAFF
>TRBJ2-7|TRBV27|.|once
TGTGCCAGCAGTTTATATCGGTTTCCGGGAGCCTACGAGCAGTACTTC
CASSLYRFPGAYEQYF
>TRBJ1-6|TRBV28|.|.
TGTGCCAGCAGTTCTAATGATTCACCCCTCCACTTT
CASSSNDSPLHF
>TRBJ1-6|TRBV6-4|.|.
TGTGCCAGCAGTGAAGGGGATAATTCACCCCTCCACTTT
CASSEGDNSPLHF
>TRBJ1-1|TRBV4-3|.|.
TGCGCCAGCAGCCAATACTCAGGAGCCACCATGAACACTGAAGCTTTCTTT
CASSQYSGATMNTEAFF
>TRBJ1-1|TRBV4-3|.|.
TGCGCCAGCAGCCAAGTAAGTGAGGCTGCGAACACTGAAGCTTTCTTT
CASSQVSEAANTEAFF
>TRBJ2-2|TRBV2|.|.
TGTGCCAGCAGTGTTGGGGGCAGGGGCACCGGGGAGCTGTTTTTT
CASSVGGRGTGELFF
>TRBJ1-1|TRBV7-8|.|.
TGTGCCAGCAGCTTAGCGGCCAGGGGTAACACTGAAGCTTTCTTT
CASSLAARGNTEAFF
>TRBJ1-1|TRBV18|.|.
TGTGCCAGCTCCCCTCAAGGTGGCGAAGCTTTCTTT
CASSPQGGEAFF
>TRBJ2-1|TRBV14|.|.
TGTGCCAGCAGCCAAGGAAGAGGACGCACGTCCTACAATGAGCAGTTCTTC
CASSQGRGRTSYNEQFF
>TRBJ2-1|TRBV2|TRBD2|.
TGTGCCAGCGGGCCGGGACTAGCGGGGAACTACAATGAGCAGTTCTTC
CASGPGLAGNYNEQFF
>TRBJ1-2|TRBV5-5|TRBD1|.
TGTGCCAGCAGCTTGTCTGGGACAGTCCTCTATGGCTACACCTTC
CASSLSGTVLYGYTF
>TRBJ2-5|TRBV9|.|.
TGTGCCAGCAGCGCGCTGGGGGACCCCAATGGGGAGACCCAGTACTTC
CASSALGDPNGETQYF